This T cell receptor beta chain comes out of a study of T cells after yellow fever vaccination. UMIs and a universal primer site were added when TCR cDNA was made by 5'RACE template switching. Via MiXCR, TCRdb re-called the 5' RACE reads, giving one row per CDR3 protein. Of 500,000 to 700,000 distinct CDR3 sequences listed, roughly 19% are singletons. Overall study results and limits: A large majority of primary-vaccination clones showed up again after the booster (approximately 95% CD4, 85% to 90% CD8).

V lost 4 bases, J lost 2 bases, and 8 bases stayed unmatched. The germline V gene has CDR1 SEHNR and CDR2 FQNEAQ (reference sequence). The CDR3 runs 16 residues. Of note for this clonotype: Its antigen is not identified.

This chain connects TRBV7-9 to TRBJ2-3; 8 bases line up with TRBD2. This clonotype was sampled from a man aged 30 to 39 who received the YFV17D yellow fever vaccine. Sequencing used PBMCs, obtained 15 days after the yellow fever booster vaccination. For the CDR3, the DNA is TGTGCCAGCAGCTACGGTGCAGCGGGAGACACAGATACGCAGTATTTT. It specifies CASSYGAAGDTDTQYF.